These 16 T cell receptor beta chains originate from one sample sequenced in a study of response to subunit inactivated influenza vaccine. TCRdb re-derived calls from the RT-PCR reads in MiXCR, one entry per CDR3 protein. The repertoire holds hundreds of thousands of distinct CDR3 sequences, with roughly 13% as singletons. The specimen comprised PBMCs from blood, sampled 14 days before vaccination. The receptor source for this set is a man aged 45-60 years who received an inactivated influenza vaccine.

This clonotype was seen at least ten times. The gene calls are TRBV5-1 and TRBJ2-7, with 7 positions matching TRBD2. CDR1 SGHRS and CDR2 YFSETQ come from the germline V gene. Unmatched junction bases numbered 9, after V lost 4 bases and J lost 2 bases. The CDR3 covers 15 residues. Written as DNA, the CDR3 is TGCGCCAGCAGCAGCGGGACCTCCATAGCCTACGAGCAGTACTTC. Translated, it gives CASSSGTSIAYEQYF.

This clonotype was counted only a few times. The chain has TRBV7-9 and TRBJ2-5; D is unresolved. CDR1 is SEHNR and CDR2 is FQNEAQ in the germline V gene (reference sequence). This CDR3 is 17 amino acids long. The ends were cut back, 0 bases at V and 2 bases at J, with 16 bases in the middle. This CDR3 is CASSLAAGWRSQETQYF. CDR3 in DNA: TGTGCCAGCAGCTTAGCCGCCGGTTGGCGATCTCAAGAGACCCAGTACTTC.

This clonotype occurred a few times. The chain has TRBV30 and TRBJ1-5, with D tentatively TRBD1 (5 bases). This CDR3 is built from 17 residues. CDR1 GTSNPN and CDR2 SVGIG come from the germline V gene (reference sequence). V was trimmed by 2 bases and J by 4 bases, leaving 21 bases between them. DNA for the CDR3: TGTGCCTGGAGTCAAACAGCCTTTAAGGGGCTTAATCAGCCCCAGCATTTT. Residues: CAWSQTAFKGLNQPQHF. The complete variable domain, with remaining parts taken from reference TRBV30 and TRBJ1-5, reads SQTIHQWPATLVQPVGSPLSLECTVEGTSNPNLYWYRQAAGRGLQLLFYSVGIGQISSEVPQNLSASRPQDRQFILSSKKLLLSDSGFYLCAWSQTAFKGLNQPQHFGDGTRLSIL.

This chain links TRBV7-9 with TRBJ2-1; D remains ambiguous. Germline V gene lookup returns CDR1 SEHNR and CDR2 FQNEAQ (reference sequence). The V end was cut by 1 base, the J end by 4 bases, with 17 bases between. The CDR3 consists of 17 residues. The CDR3 nucleotides read TGTGCCAGCAGCTTAGGTCTCAGCGAGAGTAGGTACAATGAGCAGTTCTTC. It encodes CASSLGLSESRYNEQFF.

The chain couples TRBV28 to TRBJ2-7; unclear D gene. The CDR3 is made up of 14 amino acids. Germline loops: CDR1 MDHEN, CDR2 SYDVKM. V lost 3 bases and J 1 base, leaving 10 bases between the germline ends. CDR3 in DNA: TGTGCCAGCAGTTTCGTGGGGAATTCCTACGAGCAGTACTTC. This gives the protein CASSFVGNSYEQYF.

This clonotype was recorded a few times. The chain has TRBV5-1 and TRBJ1-2; D perhaps matches TRBD1 (5 bases). Germline loops: CDR1 SGHRS, CDR2 YFSETQ. The V end was cut by 4 bases, the J end by 7 bases, with 20 bases between. The CDR3 sequence is 15 residues long. DNA of the CDR3: TGCGCCAGCAGCCTCCGGGACGCAGGACATGGTGGCTACACCTTC. Protein sequence: CASSLRDAGHGGYTF.

This clonotype was seen at least ten times. V usage is TRBV7-2 and J usage is TRBJ2-3, with 7 bases that match TRBD1. J was trimmed by 2 bases and V by 5 bases; bases with no gene match: 4. The CDR3 runs 14 residues. Per the germline V gene, CDR1 is SGHTA and CDR2 is FQGNSA. CDR3 loop: CASSPGTDTDTQYF. For the CDR3, the DNA is TGTGCCAGCAGCCCAGGGACAGACACAGATACGCAGTATTTT.

V is TRBV7-2 and J is TRBJ2-5, with D unresolved. V lost 5 bases and J lost 0, with 10 bases in between. The CDR3 consists of 14 residues. Germline lookup yields CDR1 SGHTA and CDR2 FQGNSA. The CDR3 sequence is CASSPSRYQETQYF. The CDR3 region has the DNA TGTGCCAGCAGCCCCTCGAGGTACCAAGAGACCCAGTACTTC.

This chain uses TRBV7-6 with TRBJ2-1; 7 nucleotides agree with TRBD2. J lost 8 bases, V lost 5 bases, and 9 bases had no gene match. This CDR3 contains 14 residues. The germline gives CDR1 SGHVS, CDR2 FNYEAQ. The CDR3 DNA follows: TGTGCCAGCAGCCCGTTAAGCCGGGGGGATGAGCAGTTCTTC. This sequence encodes CASSPLSRGDEQFF.

This clonotype was counted only a few times. This chain links TRBV20-1 with TRBJ1-1; maybe TRBD1 (5 bases). CDR1 and CDR2 from the germline V gene are DFQATT and SNEGSKA (reference sequence). The CDR3 runs 14 residues. CDR3 DNA sequence: TGCAGGGCCGGGCCGGGACTGCTGAACACTGAAGCTTTCTTT. Residues: CRAGPGLLNTEAFF.

The chain is built from TRBV4-2 and TRBJ2-5; 9 bases are a match to TRBD1. V was clipped by 0 bases and J by 3 bases; unmatched bases: 8. The CDR3 covers 17 residues. Germline V gene lookup returns CDR1 LGHNA and CDR2 YNFKEQ. Here the CDR3 DNA reads TGTGCCAGCAGCCAAGAGGGCACAGGGGGCGGAGAAGAGACCCAGTACTTC. This gives the protein CASSQEGTGGGEETQYF.

This chain links TRBV20-1 with TRBJ2-7; TRBD1 matches 7 bases. The CDR3 extends over 14 amino acids. V shed 4 bases, J shed 4 bases, and the junction held 10 bases outside the gene matches. CDR1 and CDR2 from the germline V gene are DFQATT and SNEGSKA (reference sequence). The CDR3 spells CSATGQSSQYEQYF. Here the CDR3 DNA reads TGCAGTGCTACGGGACAGTCATCTCAATACGAGCAGTACTTC.

The chain uses TRBV20-1 and TRBJ2-4; the match to TRBD1 covers 8 bases. Germline lookup yields CDR1 DFQATT and CDR2 SNEGSKA (reference sequence). CDR3 length: 14 residues. Germline trimming cut 7 bases from V and 5 bases from J; bases unmatched to any gene: 10. The DNA for the CDR3 is TGCAGTGGGGAGACAGGGGCGGGTCAAAACATTCAGTACTTC. This translates into CSGETGAGQNIQYF.

This clonotype was observed a handful of times. This chain links TRBV7-9 with TRBJ2-1; possible D gene TRBD2, 6 bases. The germline gives CDR1 SEHNR, CDR2 FQNEAQ (reference sequence). This CDR3 region has 16 residues. Trimming pared 2 bases from V and 3 bases from J, leaving 14 bases between. The CDR3 loop reads CASSLSSGGDYNEQFF. CDR3 sequence (DNA): TGTGCCAGCAGCTTATCGTCCGGGGGAGACTACAATGAGCAGTTCTTC.

This clonotype appeared a few times. The rearrangement links TRBV14 to TRBJ2-5, with a possible D match to TRBD1 (6 bases). Trimming took off 4 bases at V and 7 bases at J, with 13 bases between the two ends. Per germline, CDR1 SGHDN and CDR2 FVKESK. The CDR3 totals 13 residues. In DNA form, the CDR3 reads TGTGCCAGCAGCCCCGGACAGCCCCCGACCCAGTACTTC. Protein sequence: CASSPGQPPTQYF.

This clonotype was found many times. The rearrangement joins TRBV7-9 to TRBJ2-1; D uncertain. The CDR3 is 15 residues long. Between the trimmed V and J ends, which lost 4 bases and 0 bases, there was a span of 10 bases. Germline V gene lookup returns CDR1 SEHNR and CDR2 FQNEAQ (reference sequence). The CDR3 is CASSYGLGSYNEQFF. The CDR3, as DNA: TGTGCCAGCAGCTACGGCCTCGGCTCCTACAATGAGCAGTTCTTC. Looking up the rest from reference TRBV7-9 and TRBJ2-1 gives the full variable domain: DTGVSQNPRHKITKRGQNVTFRCDPISEHNRLYWYRQTLGQGPEFLTYFQNEAQLEKSRLLSDRFSAERPKGSFSTLEIQRTEQGDSAMYLCASSYGLGSYNEQFFGPGTRLTVL.